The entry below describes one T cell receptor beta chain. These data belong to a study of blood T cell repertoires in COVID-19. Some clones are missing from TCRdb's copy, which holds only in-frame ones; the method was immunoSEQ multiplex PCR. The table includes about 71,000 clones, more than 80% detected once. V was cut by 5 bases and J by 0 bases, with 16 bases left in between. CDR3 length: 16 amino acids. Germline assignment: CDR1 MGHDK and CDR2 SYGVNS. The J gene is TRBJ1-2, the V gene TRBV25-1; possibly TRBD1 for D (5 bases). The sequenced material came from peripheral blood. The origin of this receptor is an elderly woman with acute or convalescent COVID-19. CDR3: CASSQMGGRSNYGYTF. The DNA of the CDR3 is TGTGCCAGCAGTCAGATGGGGGGGAGGTCTAACTATGGCTACACCTTC.